This T cell receptor (beta chain) is drawn from a study of cytomegalovirus exposure and HLA in healthy donors. Study outcomes and limitations: Cytomegalovirus status, reportedly, was diagnosed with high specificity and sensitivity by the classifier. Later analysis suggested most CMV-associated TCR beta chains were HLA-restricted. Earlier analysis looked at TCR beta V segments, and most were productive about 90% or about 30% of the time.

It was with 60 Vbeta and 13 Jbeta primers that the PCR ran. The repertoire was sequenced with immunoSEQ multiplex PCR; TCRdb's copy has only in-frame clones and lacks some. The profile shows about 160,000 clones, 80% to 90% of them singletons. In regard to this clone: Its matching antigen is unknown.

Germline V gives CDR1 SGHRS, CDR2 YFSETQ. CDR3 size: 15 residues. J lost 7 bases, V lost 4 bases, and 7 bases had no gene match. The sequenced material came from PBMCs. The rearrangement links TRBV5-1 to TRBJ2-3; 12 bases are shared with TRBD2. This TCR was recovered from a woman younger than 45 in good health and CMV-seropositive. CDR3 nucleotide sequence: TGCGCCAGCAGCCCTTGGACTAGCGGGGTTTATACGCAGTATTTT. Its protein is CASSPWTSGVYTQYF.